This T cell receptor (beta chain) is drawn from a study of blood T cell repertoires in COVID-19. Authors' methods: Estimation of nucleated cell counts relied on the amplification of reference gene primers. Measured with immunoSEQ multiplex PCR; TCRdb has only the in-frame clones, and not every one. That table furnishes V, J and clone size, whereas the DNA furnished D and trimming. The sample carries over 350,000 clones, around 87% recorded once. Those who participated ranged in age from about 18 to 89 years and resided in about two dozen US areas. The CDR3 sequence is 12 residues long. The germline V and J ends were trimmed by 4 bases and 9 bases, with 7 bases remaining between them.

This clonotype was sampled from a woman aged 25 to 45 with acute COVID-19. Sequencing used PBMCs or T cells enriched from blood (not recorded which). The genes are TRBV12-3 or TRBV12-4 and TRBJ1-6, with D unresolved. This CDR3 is CASSSGTSPLHF. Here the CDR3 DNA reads TGTGCCAGCAGTTCGGGAACTTCACCCCTCCACTTT.